Listed here are 25 T cell receptor beta chains from one sample, sequenced in a study of blood T cells in healthy people across ages (dated by TCRdb to about 2015). The library was made by 5' RACE. The reads were generated on an Illumina HiSeq 2500. A second PCR of roughly 7 to 12 cycles was run with a J-beta primer mix and a sample-barcoded 5' primer. Clones were called with MiXCR by TCRdb after fastp trimmed the public reads at Q25, and only in-frame beta chains were retained. Rows merge per CDR3 protein into single entries with the most common DNA and genes. The sample data list 700,000 to 1,000,000 distinct CDR3 sequences, and about 42% of these were observed just once. The top ten constitute roughly a fifth of the sample. What was sequenced was blood. Receptors originate from a man aged 55 to 70 in good health.

This clonotype was found once. V gene TRBV7-2 combines with J gene TRBJ1-5; TRBD1 is a possible D gene (5 bases). CDR3 length: 12 residues. Germline lookup yields CDR1 SGHTA and CDR2 FQGNSA. The ends were cut back, 7 bases at V and 7 bases at J, with 11 bases in the middle. The CDR3 bases are TGTGCCAGCACCAGGGAGGGGCAGCCCCAGCATTTT. This translates into CASTREGQPQHF.

This clonotype was seen more than once but under ten times. This chain links TRBV7-9 with TRBJ2-2; 7 bases agree with TRBD1. Germline-derived CDR1 and CDR2 are SEHNR and FQNEAQ (reference sequence). This CDR3 region has 14 residues. V lost 6 bases and J lost 5; bases outside the gene matches: 6. This chain's CDR3 is CASSVGGATGELFF. CDR3 in DNA: TGTGCCAGCAGTGTAGGGGGCGCTACCGGGGAGCTGTTTTTT.

J is TRBJ2-3 and V is TRBV7-9, with 10 bases lining up with TRBD1. V lost 5 bases and J lost 2; bases outside the gene matches: 4. This CDR3 spans 15 amino acids. CDR1 SEHNR and CDR2 FQNEAQ come from the germline V gene (reference sequence). The CDR3 bases are TGTGCCAGCAGCCGGGGACAGGGGATCACAGATACGCAGTATTTT. Residues: CASSRGQGITDTQYF.

In its sample, this clonotype was seen a few times. CDR3 protein: CASSQALRETQYF. The CDR3 DNA is TGCGCCAGCAGCCAAGCTCTTCGGGAGACCCAGTACTTC. V usage is TRBV4-3 and J usage is TRBJ2-5, with D unresolved. Germline V gene lookup returns CDR1 LGHNA and CDR2 YSLEER. With 1 base removed from V and 5 bases from J, the gap between germline ends came to 8 bases. This CDR3 contains 13 residues.

There are a few counts of this clonotype. The chain carries TRBV7-8 and TRBJ1-2; D gene uncertain. The CDR3 loop spans 13 amino acids. V gave up 5 bases and J gave up 3 bases, with 10 bases separating them. Germline V CDR1 and CDR2: SGHVS, FQNEAQ. The CDR3 region is CASSQMIDYGYTF. The CDR3 region has the DNA TGTGCCAGCAGCCAGATGATAGACTATGGCTACACCTTC.

Only a few counts were recorded for this clonotype. This rearrangement joins TRBV11-2 to TRBJ1-2; weak D call: TRBD1 (5 bases). With 5 bases removed from V and 6 bases from J, the gap between germline ends came to 28 bases. CDR3 length: 18 residues. The germline CDR1 and CDR2 sequences are SGHAT and FQNNGV. In nucleotides, the CDR3 is TGTGCCAGCAGCCTTGAATCGGGACGCCCGGCCTCCCTCGATGGCTACACCTTC. The encoded protein is CASSLESGRPASLDGYTF.

V usage is TRBV2 and J usage is TRBJ2-1; 7 bases are shared with TRBD1. The J call is in doubt because the DNA end fits TRBJ2-7 better. Germline V gene sequence: CDR1 SNHLY, CDR2 FYNNEI. CDR3 length equals 13 residues. CDR3 residues: CASNPDRVNEQYF. The DNA for the CDR3 is TGTGCCAGCAATCCCGACAGGGTGAATGAGCAGTACTTC.

This clonotype showed up just a few times. The chain uses TRBV2 and TRBJ2-7, with 7 positions matching TRBD1. This CDR3 contains 13 residues. The germline V gene encodes CDR1 SNHLY and CDR2 FYNNEI. V lost 9 bases, J lost 0 bases, and 5 bases stayed unmatched. The DNA for the CDR3 is TGTGCCAGTACAGGGGAGAGCTCCTACGAGCAGTACTTC. This sequence encodes CASTGESSYEQYF.

This clonotype was counted only a few times. The CDR3 protein is CASSHQRGYEQYF. In nucleotides, the CDR3 is TGCGCCAGCAGCCATCAGAGGGGCTACGAGCAGTACTTC. The chain links TRBV4-3 to TRBJ2-4; perhaps D is TRBD1 or TRBD2 (5 bases each). Gene TRBJ2-7 matches the end of the DNA better, so the J call may be wrong. CDR1 and CDR2 from the germline V gene are LGHNA and YSLEER. The CDR3 sequence is 13 residues long.

This clonotype was seen a handful of times. The V gene is TRBV5-1, the J gene TRBJ2-5, with TRBD1 matching 7 bases. Germline values: CDR1 SGHRS, CDR2 YFSETQ. CDR3 length: 15 amino acids. Trimming cost V 3 bases and J 4 bases; bases outside gene matches: 9. As DNA, the CDR3 is TGCGCCAGCAGCTGGGACAGAGTTCCGGGAGAGACCCAGTACTTC. Protein: CASSWDRVPGETQYF.

The chain uses TRBV20-1 and TRBJ2-5; possible D gene TRBD2, 5 bases. Trimming pared 1 base from V and 1 base from J, leaving 16 bases between. The germline gives CDR1 DFQATT, CDR2 SNEGSKA (reference sequence). The CDR3 covers 16 residues. The CDR3 region has the DNA TGCAGTGCTAGAGTGGGCCGGGGTTTCCCCCAAGAGACCCAGTACTTC. It yields the protein CSARVGRGFPQETQYF.

V usage is TRBV29-1 and J usage is TRBJ2-7; TRBD1 matches 7 bases. The end of the DNA fits TRBJ2-5 better, so the J call may be wrong. Germline CDR1 is SQVTM and CDR2 is ANQGSEA. The CDR3 spans 13 residues. The CDR3 loop reads CSVPQGVEETQYF. The CDR3 DNA follows: TGCAGCGTTCCGCAGGGGGTGGAAGAGACCCAGTACTTC.

This clonotype was seen ten or more times. The chain uses TRBV7-9 and TRBJ2-7, with 9 bases aligning to TRBD2. The ends lost 7 bases at V and 0 bases at J; junction bases unmatched: 10. The germline gives CDR1 SEHNR, CDR2 FQNEAQ (reference sequence). The CDR3 spans 16 residues. CDR3 sequence: CASTPGASGDSYEQYF. In DNA form, the CDR3 reads TGTGCCAGCACCCCAGGGGCTAGCGGGGACTCCTACGAGCAGTACTTC.

The V call is TRBV6-2 or TRBV6-3, the J call TRBJ2-2, with D maybe TRBD1 (5 bases). V was clipped by 8 bases and J by 6 bases, with 19 bases between them. The CDR3 has 15 amino acids. Germline assignment: CDR1 MNHEY and CDR2 SVGEGT. CDR3 sequence reads: CASSGPNLVAGELFF. The DNA of the CDR3 is TGTGCCAGCTCAGGGCCAAACCTGGTCGCCGGGGAGCTGTTTTTT.

The CDR3 coding sequence is TGTGCCACCACGGGGGGGCAGTACAATGAGCAGTTCTTC. The encoded protein is CATTGGQYNEQFF. The rearrangement uses TRBV10-3 and TRBJ2-1, with 8 nucleotides matching TRBD2. The CDR3 totals 13 residues. Germline trimming cut 10 bases from V and 4 bases from J; bases unmatched to any gene: 6. The germline V gene encodes CDR1 ENHRY and CDR2 SYGVKD.

This clonotype was found a few times. The chain combines TRBV7-2 with TRBJ2-7; unclear D gene. V shed 0 bases and J shed 5 bases, with 11 bases lying between them. This CDR3 region has 14 residues. Germline assignment: CDR1 SGHTA and CDR2 FQGNSA. The DNA of the CDR3 is TGTGCCAGCAGCTTAGCGCGACTCGGTGACGAGCAGTACTTC. This translates into CASSLARLGDEQYF.

This clonotype showed up just a few times. The chain joins TRBV19 to TRBJ2-6, with D possibly being TRBD1 or TRBD2 (5 bases each). The CDR3 runs to 16 residues. In germline, CDR1 is LNHDA, CDR2 SQIVND (reference sequence). V gave up 6 bases and J gave up 0 bases, with 12 bases separating them. The CDR3 region is CASRLGADSGANVLTF. CDR3 in DNA: TGTGCCAGTAGACTAGGGGCAGACTCTGGGGCCAACGTCCTGACTTTC. Supplemented by reference TRBV19 and TRBJ2-6, the full variable domain reads DGGITQSPKYLFRKEGQNVTLSCEQNLNHDAMYWYRQDPGQGLRLIYYSQIVNDFQKGDIAEGYSVSREKKESFPLTVTSAQKNPTAFYLCASRLGADSGANVLTFGAGSRLTVL.

The chain combines TRBV7-9 with TRBJ2-1; D might be TRBD1 or TRBD2, each matching 5 bases. Trimming stripped 4 bases from V and 9 bases from J, with 16 bases between. The CDR3 has 14 amino acids. Germline CDR1 and CDR2: SEHNR and FQNEAQ (reference sequence). CDR3 protein: CASSSSDRGSEQFF. CDR3 bases: TGTGCCAGCAGCTCCTCGGATCGGGGCAGTGAGCAGTTCTTC.

V is TRBV7-2 and J is TRBJ2-7; a possible D gene is TRBD1 (6 bases). Per the germline V gene, CDR1 is SGHTA and CDR2 is FQGNSA. The CDR3 sequence is 16 residues long. Trimming took off 1 base at V and 0 bases at J, with 13 bases between the two ends. This CDR3 is CASSLGTGGSSYEQYF. The DNA of the CDR3 is TGTGCCAGCAGCTTAGGTACTGGGGGCAGCTCCTACGAGCAGTACTTC.

The chain employs TRBV7-2 and TRBJ2-7; D is ambiguous. The J call may not be correct, given that the DNA end is closer to TRBJ2-5. Germline values: CDR1 SGHTA, CDR2 FQGNSA. The CDR3 spans 14 residues. The CDR3 DNA follows: TGTGCCAGCAGCTTAGAACAGTTCCATGAGACCCAGTACTTC. Amino acid sequence: CASSLEQFHETQYF.

This clonotype has more than one count but fewer than ten. V is TRBV11-2 and J is TRBJ2-7; D gene uncertain. The CDR3 contains 15 residues. Trimming stripped 5 bases from V and 3 bases from J, with 17 bases between. Germline V gene lookup returns CDR1 SGHAT and CDR2 FQNNGV. The CDR3 nucleotides read TGTGCCAGCAGCATATCCGGGCCCACCGACTACGAGCAGTACTTC. This encodes CASSISGPTDYEQYF.

This clonotype came up a few times. The V gene is TRBV20-1, the J gene TRBJ2-7; a weak D match, TRBD2 (7 bases). This CDR3 spans 14 amino acids. V was shortened by 6 bases and J by 4 bases, with 19 bases between the two germline ends. Germline V CDR1 and CDR2: DFQATT, SNEGSKA (reference sequence). CDR3 DNA sequence: TGCAGTGCCACCCTGCCGGGGGGCGCATACGAGCAGTACTTC. Protein product: CSATLPGGAYEQYF.

V is TRBV11-2 and J is TRBJ2-5; TRBD1 matches at 8 bases. Trimming removed 2 bases from V and 5 bases from J; junction bases left unmatched: 10. The germline V gene has CDR1 SGHAT and CDR2 FQNNGV. The CDR3 runs 16 residues. CDR3 in DNA: TGTGCCAGCAGCTTAAATGGCGGACAGGGCTGGGAGACCCAGTACTTC. Protein sequence: CASSLNGGQGWETQYF.

This clonotype turned up a few times. The V gene is TRBV5-1, the J gene TRBJ2-3, with D unclear. The CDR3 is made up of 14 amino acids. V was shortened by 4 bases and J by 1 base, with 10 bases between the two germline ends. In germline, CDR1 is SGHRS, CDR2 YFSETQ. CDR3 in amino acids: CASSGGPGTDTQYF. DNA of the CDR3: TGCGCCAGCAGCGGCGGCCCCGGCACAGATACGCAGTATTTT.

This clonotype has just a few counts. This chain links TRBV5-4 with TRBJ2-5, with D tentatively TRBD1 (6 bases). The CDR3 runs 17 residues. V was clipped by 2 bases and J by 3 bases, with 20 bases between them. Germline values: CDR1 SGHNT, CDR2 YYREEE (reference sequence). CDR3 in amino acids: CASSLVDGSPGEETQYF. In DNA form, the CDR3 reads TGTGCCAGCAGCTTAGTGGACGGCTCTCCAGGGGAAGAGACCCAGTACTTC.